Listed below are T cell receptor beta chains from one sample, sequenced in a study of cytomegalovirus exposure and HLA in healthy donors. Here immunoSEQ multiplex PCR was the method, and the copy in TCRdb shows in-frame clones only, minus some. Of over 100,000 clones listed, approximately 75% are singletons. Sequencing input: PBMCs. The origin of the receptors is a man over 45 in good health and CMV-seropositive. Each CDR3 is given with its conserved first and last residue. D genes are given only for firm matches. Expanded clones get a size class; other rows say once, few or many, or leave the size out.

>TRBV28|NA|TRBJ1-1|TRBD1
TGTGCCAGCAGTTTACCCACAGGGGGCAGGGGTATGGCTTTCTTT
CASSLPTGGRGMAFF
>TRBV29-1|NA|TRBJ2-7|NA
TGCAGCGGGACAGAAGGTAACGAGCAGTACTTC
CSGTEGNEQYF
>TRBV6-1|NA|TRBJ1-2|NA
TGTGCCAGCAGTTCCCCCCGGGGGGCCAGGGGCTACACCTTC
CASSSPRGARGYTF
>TRBV5-3|NA|TRBJ1-2|NA
TGTGCCAGAAGCTTGGAGCTGATCTATGGCTACACCTTC
CARSLELIYGYTF
>TRBV4-1|NA|TRBJ2-7|NA
TGCGCCAGCAGCCGCGGACACCCATTCTACGAGCAGTACTTC
CASSRGHPFYEQYF
>TRBV12-5|NA|TRBJ2-7|NA
TGTGCTAGTGGGCGGTACTCCTACGAGCAGTACTTC
CASGRYSYEQYF
>TRBV4-1|NA|TRBJ2-7|NA
TGCGCCAGCAGCCAAGCGGGCACCAGGCGGGACGAGCAGTACTTC
CASSQAGTRRDEQYF
>TRBV7-9|NA|TRBJ1-3|TRBD1
TGTGCCAGCAGCCCTCCGGGACAGGGTTCTGGAAACACCATATATTTT
CASSPPGQGSGNTIYF
>TRBV19|NA|TRBJ1-4|NA
TGTGCCAGTAGTTTCAGGTCAAATGGGGAAAAACTGTTTTTT
CASSFRSNGEKLFF
>TRBV9|NA|TRBJ2-3|NA
TGTGCCAGCAGCGTACAGGCCCGGTCAACAGATACGCAGTATTTT
CASSVQARSTDTQYF
>TRBV6-4|NA|TRBJ2-3|TRBD2
TGTGCCAGCACCCCCCATCCGGGACTAGTGTATTCGGATACGCAGTATTTT
CASTPHPGLVYSDTQYF
>TRBV6-5|NA|TRBJ1-2|TRBD1
TGTGCCAGCAGACGGGACAGTAACTATGGCTACACCTTC
CASRRDSNYGYTF
>TRBV2|NA|TRBJ1-5|NA
TGTGCCAGCAGTGGCGGGAGGCAGAATCAGCCCCAGCATTTT
CASSGGRQNQPQHF
>TRBV10-1|once|TRBJ2-3|NA
TGCGCCAGCCCAGAGGAGGAGGGTATGGCAGATACGCAGTATTTT
CASPEEEGMADTQYF
>TRBV27|NA|TRBJ2-5|TRBD1
TGTGCCAGCAGTTTGGCGGGACAGGGGGCGGGTGAGACCCAGTACTTC
CASSLAGQGAGETQYF
>TRBV4-3|once|TRBJ1-2|TRBD1
TGCGCCAGCAGCCAGGGCCGGGACAGGGGTGCGGGCTACACCTTC
CASSQGRDRGAGYTF
>TRBV11-3|NA|TRBJ1-4|TRBD1
TGTGCCAGCAGCCCCGGTTCGGACAGGGCTAATGAAAAACTGTTTTTT
CASSPGSDRANEKLFF
>TRBV5-1|NA|TRBJ1-2|NA
TGCGCCAGCAGGCACGACAGAGATGGCTACACCTTC
CASRHDRDGYTF
>TRBV2|few|TRBJ1-3|NA
TGTGCCAGCAGTGAAGCGGCGGGGGTTGGTGGAAACACCATATATTTT
CASSEAAGVGGNTIYF
>TRBV10-3|NA|TRBJ2-7|TRBD2
TGTGCCATCAGACGGGAGGGCTACGAGCAGTACTTC
CAIRREGYEQYF
>TRBV29-1|NA|TRBJ1-2|TRBD1
TGCAGCGTTGGGGACAGCCCTAACTATGGCTACACCTTC
CSVGDSPNYGYTF
>TRBV9|NA|TRBJ2-7|NA
TGTGCCAGCAGCGTTGGGGACACCCCCTACGAGCAGTACTTC
CASSVGDTPYEQYF
>TRBV5-4|NA|TRBJ1-3|NA
TGTGCCAGCAGCTGGACCGGGAGCTCTGGAAACACCATATATTTT
CASSWTGSSGNTIYF
>TRBV6-1|once|TRBJ1-5|NA
TGTGCCAGCACGGTAGTTCCGCTCAATCAGCCCCAGCATTTT
CASTVVPLNQPQHF
>TRBV18|few|TRBJ1-5|NA
TGTGCCAGCTCTCCGACACGAGACAGAGCAGGGCCCCAGCATTTT
CASSPTRDRAGPQHF
>TRBV7-2|NA|TRBJ1-3|TRBD1
TGTGCCAGCAGCTTAGAGACAGGGATGGTTGGAAACACCATATATTTT
CASSLETGMVGNTIYF
>TRBV29-1|NA|TRBJ1-2|NA
TGCAGCGTTGTGGAGGGGAACTATGGCTACACCTTC
CSVVEGNYGYTF
>TRBV5-1|NA|TRBJ2-3|TRBD1
TGCGCCAGCAGACAGGGGACAGGGGACACAGATACGCAGTATTTT
CASRQGTGDTDTQYF
>TRBV5-1|NA|TRBJ1-1|TRBD1
TGCGCCAGCAGCTTGGTCCAAACAGGGGCCACTGAAGCTTTCTTT
CASSLVQTGATEAFF
>TRBV6-4|few|TRBJ2-2|NA
TGTGCCAGCACCCGGGGGGGGGAGCTGTTTTTT
CASTRGGELFF
>TRBV5-5|NA|TRBJ2-1|TRBD2
TGTGCCAGCAGCTTGGCCTTACTGCGGGGGATAGCATATGAGCAGTTCTTC
CASSLALLRGIAYEQFF
>TRBV6-6|NA|TRBJ1-1|NA
TGTGCCAGCACCATACCAGGGTGGGCTGAAGCTTTCTTT
CASTIPGWAEAFF
>TRBV27|NA|TRBJ1-2|TRBD1
TGTGCCAGCAGTTCGACAGGGGGAGACTATGGCTACACCTTC
CASSSTGGDYGYTF
>TRBV18|NA|TRBJ1-1|NA
TGTGCCAGCTCACCGGAACAGGGCTACACTGAAGCTTTCTTT
CASSPEQGYTEAFF
>TRBV7-9|NA|TRBJ1-5|TRBD1
TGTGCCAGCAGCTCAGACGAAGGGACAGGGAGACAGCCCCAGCATTTT
CASSSDEGTGRQPQHF
>TRBV29-1|once|TRBJ2-7|NA
TGCAGCGTTGGACAGGACGACTACGAGCAGTACTTC
CSVGQDDYEQYF
>TRBV2|NA|TRBJ1-6|NA
TGTGCCAGCAGTCGAGGACAGAATAATTCACCCCTCCACTTT
CASSRGQNNSPLHF
>TRBV4-1|NA|TRBJ2-3|NA
TGCGCCAGCAGCCCCTATTCCACAGATACGCAGTATTTT
CASSPYSTDTQYF
>TRBV11-3|NA|TRBJ2-5|NA
TGTGCCAGCAGTTCAATCCAAGAGACCCAGTACTTC
CASSSIQETQYF
>TRBV6-1|few|TRBJ1-6|NA
TGTGCCAGCAGGCCGAACCCCGGAGATAATTCACCCCTCCACTTT
CASRPNPGDNSPLHF